A few counts support the clone carrying this T cell receptor (beta chain). Its target is unknown. The CDR3 covers 15 residues. The germline CDR1 and CDR2 sequences are SGHTA and FQGNSA. Trimming stripped 1 base from V and 3 bases from J, with 12 bases between. This record belongs to a study of beta chain features in type 1 diabetes. The study reverse transcribed the entire isolated RNA, so it sequenced expressed TCRB transcripts. The study sequenced naive, central memory and regulatory T cell samples to an average of about 3.6 million reads. Profiled with immunoSEQ multiplex PCR; TCRdb holds only in-frame clones, not every one. Of hundreds of thousands of clones in the sample, less than 20% were seen once. General observations from the study: Type 1 diabetes patients had moderately but significantly shorter TCRB CDR3s in all four CD4+ subsets.

Input material: naive CD4+ T cells from blood. The receptor was isolated from a man younger than 35 in good health. This chain joins TRBV7-2 and TRBJ1-2; a weak D match, TRBD1 (5 bases). The CDR3: CASSLGTSRDYGYTF. CDR3 in DNA: TGTGCCAGCAGCTTAGGGACCTCCAGGGACTATGGCTACACCTTC.